These 30 T cell receptor beta chains came from one sample sequenced in a study of shared clonotypes between healthy human individuals. Clones were sequenced by immunoSEQ multiplex PCR, and TCRdb holds only the in-frame ones, with some missing. The sample records 1.6 million or so clones, just under 99% being singletons. Sequencing input: naive CD4+ T cells sorted from blood. Noted subset: CD45RA+ positively selected. The receptors here all came from a man aged 25-45 years in good health.

This sequence joins TRBV10-3 and TRBJ1-3; D is unresolved. The V gene's germline CDR1 is ENHRY and CDR2 SYGVKD. The CDR3 spans 11 residues. With 11 bases removed from V and 4 bases from J, the gap between germline ends came to 9 bases. CDR3 coding DNA: TGTGCCCTACAAGCGGGAAACACCATATATTTT. Its translation is CALQAGNTIYF.

This clone was seen once. J is TRBJ2-4 and V is TRBV7-2; 9 bases are a match to TRBD1. V lost 4 bases, J lost 8 bases, and 3 bases stayed unmatched. CDR3 length: 13 residues. Germline assignment: CDR1 SGHTA and CDR2 FQGNSA. CDR3 in amino acids: CASSYRGQDIQYF. The CDR3 DNA is TGTGCCAGCAGCTACAGGGGGCAGGACATTCAGTACTTC.

This chain uses TRBV10-3 with TRBJ2-3, with TRBD2 matching over 9 bases. Looked up from germline, CDR1 is ENHRY and CDR2 is SYGVKD. J lost 5 bases, V lost 3 bases, and 6 bases had no gene match. This CDR3 region has 15 residues. CDR3 loop: CAISDLREGLDTQYF. CDR3 sequence (DNA): TGTGCCATCAGTGACTTGCGGGAGGGCTTAGATACGCAGTATTTT.

V is TRBV19 and J is TRBJ2-7, with 7 bases lining up with TRBD1. CDR3 length: 14 amino acids. Germline CDR1 is LNHDA and CDR2 is SQIVND (reference sequence). Germline trimming cut 1 base from V and 5 bases from J; bases unmatched to any gene: 5. CDR3 protein: CASSIVGQRDEQYF. In DNA, the CDR3 is TGTGCCAGTAGTATAGTGGGACAGAGGGACGAGCAGTACTTC.

This chain links TRBV28 with TRBJ2-7, with TRBD2 matching 11 bases. CDR1 MDHEN and CDR2 SYDVKM come from the germline V gene. This CDR3 is 15 amino acids long. The V segment lost 5 bases and the J segment 7 bases; nucleotides outside the gene matches: 10. This CDR3 is CASSLPGLAVLEQYF. Here the CDR3 DNA reads TGTGCCAGCAGTCTCCCGGGACTAGCGGTGTTAGAGCAGTACTTC.

V and J are TRBV5-1 and TRBJ2-6; 8 bases line up with TRBD1. J was trimmed by 0 bases and V by 5 bases; bases with no gene match: 16. The CDR3 loop spans 20 amino acids. Germline V gene sequence: CDR1 SGHRS, CDR2 YFSETQ. As DNA, the CDR3 is TGCGCCAGCAGTCTTACTTTTCCGGGACAGGCCCACTCTGGGGCCAACGTCCTGACTTTC. Its translation is CASSLTFPGQAHSGANVLTF.

The V gene is TRBV10-2, the J gene TRBJ2-1, with D possibly matching TRBD1 (6 bases). This CDR3 region has 16 residues. Trimming took 1 base from V and 7 from J, leaving 17 bases between them. Germline CDR1 and CDR2: WSHSY and SAAADI. The CDR3 is CASSEWSLRGGNEQFF. The CDR3 DNA follows: TGCGCCAGCAGTGAGTGGAGCCTCAGGGGTGGGAATGAGCAGTTCTTC.

This chain connects TRBV19 to TRBJ1-5; D is ambiguous. Per germline, CDR1 LNHDA and CDR2 SQIVND (reference sequence). The CDR3 is 13 residues long. Trimming shortened V by 5 bases and J by 5 bases, and 10 bases separated the two germline ends. CDR3 region: CASSFGVDQPQHF. In nucleotides, the CDR3 is TGTGCCAGTAGTTTTGGGGTCGATCAGCCCCAGCATTTT.

The chain is built from TRBV7-2 and TRBJ2-4, with D perhaps given as TRBD1 or TRBD2 (5 bases each). The V gene lost 0 bases and the J gene lost 8 bases, with 17 bases spanning the gap. Looked up from germline, CDR1 is SGHTA and CDR2 is FQGNSA. This CDR3 contains 16 residues. The DNA of the CDR3 is TGTGCCAGCAGCTTAGCGGGACGCCGGGGCGGTCACATTCAGTACTTC. This translates into CASSLAGRRGGHIQYF.

The V gene is TRBV11-2, the J gene TRBJ2-1, with a possible D match to TRBD2 (6 bases). The V gene lost 0 bases and the J gene lost 6 bases, with 9 bases spanning the gap. The CDR3 consists of 14 residues. Germline V CDR1 and CDR2: SGHAT, FQNNGV. CDR3 nucleotide sequence: TGTGCCAGCAGCTTAGAGGGCGGGGTCAATGAGCAGTTCTTC. Its translation: CASSLEGGVNEQFF.

V usage is TRBV5-1 and J usage is TRBJ2-7; unclear D gene. Germline CDR1 is SGHRS and CDR2 is YFSETQ. The V end lost 4 bases, the J end lost 6 bases, and 14 bases lay between the germline ends. This CDR3 has 13 amino acids. The CDR3 reads CASSNIGPTEQYF. CDR3 nucleotide sequence: TGCGCCAGCAGCAATATTGGTCCTACCGAGCAGTACTTC.

The count of this clone is one. Its ends do not fully match the called genes, so a read error is possible. The rearrangement joins TRBV5-5 to TRBJ2-7; D unclear. Looked up from germline, CDR1 is SGHKS and CDR2 is YYEKEE (reference sequence). CDR3 size: 11 residues. CDR3 in DNA: TGTGTCAGCAGCTACTCCTACGAGCAGTACTTC. It translates to CVSSYSYEQYF.

This chain uses TRBV7-9 with TRBJ2-2, with TRBD2 identical over 8 bases. This CDR3 is built from 17 residues. CDR1 SEHNR and CDR2 FQNEAQ come from the germline V gene (reference sequence). V was clipped by 4 bases and J by 2 bases; unmatched bases: 9. The CDR3 bases are TGTGCCAGCAGCTCGGGAGCGGGAGCCGTTAACACCGGGGAGCTGTTTTTT. Translated: CASSSGAGAVNTGELFF.

The rearrangement joins TRBV7-3 to TRBJ2-5; tentatively, D is TRBD2 (8 bases). This CDR3 spans 16 amino acids. V gave up 8 bases and J gave up 4 bases, with 23 bases separating them. CDR1 and CDR2 from the germline V gene are SGHTA and FQGTGA. The DNA for the CDR3 is TGTGCCAGCGGGACAGCTCCGACGGCGGGAGGAGAGACCCAGTACTTC. It codes for CASGTAPTAGGETQYF.

The chain recombines TRBV30 with TRBJ2-3, with D possibly matching TRBD1 (6 bases). Per germline, CDR1 GTSNPN and CDR2 SVGIG (reference sequence). The CDR3 length is 17 residues. Trimming cost V 2 bases and J 2 bases, with 20 bases left between them. CDR3 in DNA: TGTGCCTGGAGTTTTTGGGGGCGGACGATAGACACAGATACGCAGTATTTT. Amino acid sequence: CAWSFWGRTIDTDTQYF.

This clone was found once. The genes are TRBV9 and TRBJ2-2, with 8 positions matching TRBD1. The V and J ends lost 0 bases and 7 bases, in that order; junction bases with no gene match: 5. CDR3 size: 15 residues. Per germline, CDR1 SGDLS and CDR2 YYNGEE. The CDR3 loop reads CASSVGGQGGGELFF. CDR3 DNA sequence: TGTGCCAGCAGCGTAGGTGGACAGGGAGGCGGGGAGCTGTTTTTT.

The gene calls are TRBV2 and TRBJ2-7; D is uncertain. The CDR3 loop spans 12 amino acids. CDR1 is SNHLY and CDR2 is FYNNEI in the germline V gene. V lost 2 bases, J lost 5 bases, and 7 bases lay in between. CDR3 sequence reads: CASSERSNEQYF. The DNA of the CDR3 is TGTGCCAGCAGTGAAAGGTCGAACGAGCAGTACTTC.

This chain connects TRBV15 to TRBJ2-1; 7 positions match TRBD1. V was clipped by 5 bases and J by 5 bases; unmatched bases: 12. CDR1 and CDR2 from the germline V gene are LNHNV and YYDKDF (reference sequence). The length of the CDR3 is 16 residues. CDR3 DNA: TGTGCCACCAGCGGAAGGACAGGCCCGAGGGACAATGAGCAGTTCTTC. As protein: CATSGRTGPRDNEQFF.

The CDR3, as DNA: TGTGCCAGCAGTTTGAACCCCAAAAACATTCAGTACTTC. Its protein is CASSLNPKNIQYF. The rearrangement uses TRBV27 and TRBJ2-4; D is unresolved. Trimming pared 3 bases from V and 2 bases from J, leaving 5 bases between. Germline V gene sequence: CDR1 MNHEY, CDR2 SMNVEV (reference sequence). CDR3 length: 13 amino acids.

The chain employs TRBV2 and TRBJ2-1, with D possibly TRBD2 on 5 matching bases. Germline values: CDR1 SNHLY, CDR2 FYNNEI. The CDR3 extends over 15 amino acids. The germline V and J ends were trimmed by 2 bases and 8 bases, with 16 bases remaining between them. CDR3 DNA sequence: TGTGCCAGCAGTGAACTCCCCACTAGAAACCATGAGCAGTTCTTC. Protein: CASSELPTRNHEQFF.

This chain uses TRBV6-5 with TRBJ2-1; D unresolved. V lost 6 bases, J lost 5 bases, and 17 bases lay in between. The CDR3 is 15 amino acids. The germline V gene has CDR1 MNHEY and CDR2 SVGAGI. The CDR3 reads CASSHRPLRNNEQFF. The DNA of the CDR3 is TGTGCCAGCAGCCACCGACCATTAAGAAACAATGAGCAGTTCTTC.

The chain recombines TRBV5-1 with TRBJ2-2; D assignment may be TRBD1 or TRBD2 (5 bases each). Germline V CDR1 and CDR2: SGHRS, YFSETQ. Trimming pared 2 bases from V and 4 bases from J, leaving 12 bases between. CDR3 length: 15 residues. Written as DNA, the CDR3 is TGCGCCAGCAGCTTAGAGGGGCCCAGCACCGGGGAGCTGTTTTTT. Protein sequence: CASSLEGPSTGELFF.

The rearrangement joins TRBV6-5 to TRBJ2-1, with D possibly being TRBD2 (6 bases). The CDR3 is 12 residues long. V shed 8 bases and J shed 6 bases, with 11 bases lying between them. CDR1 MNHEY and CDR2 SVGAGI come from the germline V gene. The CDR3 DNA sequence: TGTGCCAGCTTCGGGAGAAGCAATGAGCAGTTCTTC. Its translation: CASFGRSNEQFF.

A single count supports this clone. The chain links TRBV28 to TRBJ1-3; D not certain. Germline CDR1 is MDHEN and CDR2 is SYDVKM. V was pared by 1 base and J by 4 bases, with 17 bases between. CDR3 length: 17 residues. DNA for the CDR3: TGTGCCAGCAGTTTATATGGGATAAAGCTTGGGGGAAACACCATATATTTT. Amino acid sequence: CASSLYGIKLGGNTIYF.

As for this clone: This sample includes further DNA sequences coding for the same CDR3. V gene TRBV5-1 combines with J gene TRBJ2-7, with 10 bases identical to TRBD1. The CDR3 runs 14 residues. The V and J ends lost 4 bases and 4 bases, in that order; junction bases with no gene match: 5. Per the germline V gene, CDR1 is SGHRS and CDR2 is YFSETQ. CDR3 sequence reads: CASSLTGGGYEQYF. CDR3 coding DNA: TGCGCCAGCAGCCTGACAGGGGGCGGGTACGAGCAGTACTTC.

This sequence joins TRBV19 and TRBJ1-1, with D possibly TRBD1 on 6 matching bases. Germline CDR1 is LNHDA and CDR2 is SQIVND (reference sequence). The CDR3 spans 17 residues. The V end lost 2 bases, the J end lost 1 base, and 17 bases lay between the germline ends. The CDR3 DNA sequence: TGTGCCAGTAGTATAATTGCCGGTGGGACACCGAACACTGAAGCTTTCTTT. As protein: CASSIIAGGTPNTEAFF.

V and J are TRBV11-2 and TRBJ2-7; TRBD1 matches at 7 bases. The trim removed 4 bases at V and 0 bases at J, leaving 3 bases unmatched. Per germline, CDR1 SGHAT and CDR2 FQNNGV. The CDR3 length is 14 residues. For the CDR3, the DNA is TGTGCCAGCAGCTACAGGGGTAGCTCCTACGAGCAGTACTTC. The encoded protein is CASSYRGSSYEQYF.

This rearrangement joins TRBV25-1 to TRBJ2-1, with 12 bases that match TRBD2. The CDR3 contains 16 residues. V trimming: 6 bases; J trimming: 5 bases; junction bases outside the gene matches: 8. The V gene's germline CDR1 is MGHDK and CDR2 SYGVNS. As DNA, the CDR3 is TGTGCCAGCAGCCCATCTAGCGGGAGGGCCCACAATGAGCAGTTCTTC. The encoded protein is CASSPSSGRAHNEQFF.

CDR3 nucleotide sequence: TGTGCCAGCAGTATCGAGACCCAGTACTTC. Its translation is CASSIETQYF. V gene TRBV7-9 combines with J gene TRBJ2-5; D is uncertain. The CDR3 covers 10 residues. Germline V gene data show CDR1 as SEHNR and CDR2 as FQNEAQ (reference sequence). The V and J ends lost 6 bases and 5 bases respectively, with 4 bases between them.

V is TRBV18 and J is TRBJ1-3; 8 nucleotides agree with TRBD1. Germline values: CDR1 KGHSH, CDR2 LQKENI. The CDR3 length is 16 residues. With V trimmed by 6 bases and J by 3 bases, 10 bases remained unmatched. The CDR3, as DNA: TGTGCCAGCTCGTCCGGACAGGGACCTTATGGAAACACCATATATTTT. This sequence encodes CASSSGQGPYGNTIYF.